The T cell receptor (beta chain) under discussion was sequenced for a study of blood T cells in healthy people across ages. Then a second PCR, running roughly 6 to 11 cycles, was carried out with a sample-barcoded 5' primer and a J-beta primer mix. TCRdb passed the 5' RACE reads through MiXCR, listing each CDR3 protein once. Found here are some 1.5 million distinct CDR3 sequences, over 25% of them singletons; the top ten hold 6.5% to 8.5%. Study-wide findings and caveats: With unsorted PBMCs, a conclusive comparison of naive versus antigen-experienced cells was not possible.

Trimming took 4 bases from V and 5 from J, leaving 13 bases between them. Germline V gene data show CDR1 as SGHRS and CDR2 as YFSETQ. This CDR3 is built from 14 residues. This clonotype was observed a handful of times. Its antigen is not known. The chain joins TRBV5-1 to TRBJ2-4; D might be TRBD1 or TRBD2, each matching 5 bases. The sequence came from a woman in her thirties in good health. Material: blood. Here the CDR3 DNA reads TGCGCCAGCAGCCGACCGGGACCTCAAAACATTCAGTACTTC. Residues: CASSRPGPQNIQYF. Full variable domain (rest looked up from reference TRBV5-1 and TRBJ2-4): KAGVTQTPRYLIKTRGQQVTLSCSPISGHRSVSWYQQTPGQGLQFLFEYFSETQRNKGNFPGRFSGRQFSNSRSEMNVSTLELGDSALYLCASSRPGPQNIQYFGAGTRLSVL.